The clone carrying this T cell receptor (beta chain) was counted between two and nine times. Other DNA sequences in the same sample also yield this CDR3. The treatment here: oral pan-JAK inhibitor, 5-10 mg twice daily. The data derive from a study of CD8+ T cells in alopecia areata. Study summary: Administration of oral tofacitinib to treated patients was at 5 to 10 mg twice daily.

RNA extraction was followed by reverse transcription into cDNA, which acted as the sequencing template. Here immunoSEQ multiplex PCR was the method, and the copy in TCRdb shows in-frame clones only, minus some. The table records over 95,000 clones, 45% to 65% of them present only once. In germline, CDR1 is LGHNA, CDR2 YSLEER. CDR3 length: 15 amino acids. Trimming left V 0 bases short and J 2 bases short, with 10 bases between. V gene TRBV4-3 combines with J gene TRBJ1-2; perhaps TRBD1 as D (5 bases). The material sequenced was CD4+ T cells sorted from blood, taken at week 24, from a patient treated with tofacitinib. This TCR was sampled from a human donor with alopecia areata. This CDR3 reads CASSQDPEGNYGYTF. The CDR3 DNA sequence: TGCGCCAGCAGCCAAGATCCGGAGGGGAACTATGGCTACACCTTC.